This T cell receptor (beta chain) appears in the sequencing data of a study of response to subunit inactivated influenza vaccine. TCRdb re-called the RT-PCR reads through MiXCR, storing one row per CDR3 protein. The sample lists approximately 680,000 distinct CDR3 sequences, more than 15% occurring once. This clonotype was seen repeatedly, ten times or more. The antigen remains undetermined. Study-level points and caveats: With each seasonal influenza vaccination, the authors suggested, few new T cells are recruited.

CDR3 size: 15 residues. V gave up 6 bases and J gave up 5 bases; unmatched junction bases: 5. This chain uses TRBV12-3 or TRBV12-4 with TRBJ2-2; TRBD2 matches 11 bases. The source material was PBMCs from blood, sampled about 13 days after vaccination. The sequence was obtained from a man in his fifties who received an inactivated influenza vaccine. The CDR3 DNA follows: TGTGCCAGCAGAATAGCGGGGGGGCGTACCGGGGAGCTGTTTTTT. Its translation: CASRIAGGRTGELFF.